This T cell receptor beta chain was recovered during a study of blood T cells in healthy people across ages. Study-wide results and limits: TCR beta diversity, measured per million T cells, fell in a roughly linear way with age. Possibly confounding the expanded clonotype changes was the fact that donor CMV status was unknown.

Germline lookup yields CDR1 KGHSH and CDR2 LQKENI. The CDR3 has 16 amino acids. A J-beta primer mix and a sample-barcoded 5' primer were used in a second PCR of about 7 to 12 cycles. A single record per CDR3 protein comes from TCRdb applying MiXCR to the 5' RACE reads. The sample gives about 1.5 million distinct CDR3 sequences, about 43% of which show up once; roughly 8.2% is in the top ten. About this clonotype itself: The antigen is not known. One end of the junction fails to match germline, which may point to a read error.

The clonotype originates from a woman younger than 30 in good health. The sequenced sample consisted of blood. The chain links TRBV18 to TRBJ2-1; D unresolved. This chain's CDR3 is CASSPKWASSYNEQFF. The CDR3 DNA sequence: TGTGCCAGTTCACCGAAATGGGCTTCCTCCTACAATGAGCAGTTCTTC.